The 21 T cell receptor beta chains presented below share a single source sample, sequenced in a study of molecular identifiers for immune sequencing clone quantification. Each CDR3 protein is one row after TCRdb ran MiXCR on the PCR reads. This sample has roughly 320,000 distinct CDR3 sequences; roughly a quarter occur once, and the top ten carry about 0.73%. Sequencing was performed on naive CD8+ T cells from blood, with Jurkat cell RNA spiked in. Subset: FACS-sorted CD8+CD4-CCR7+CD45RA+ naive T cells. The receptors were gathered from a human donor in good health. Some libraries in this study had Jurkat cell RNA spiked in.

This clonotype was detected a few times. This sequence joins TRBV27 and TRBJ2-1; possibly TRBD1 for D (7 bases). The CDR3 contains 15 residues. Germline V gene lookup returns CDR1 MNHEY and CDR2 SMNVEV (reference sequence). Between the trimmed V and J ends, which lost 3 bases and 2 bases, there was a span of 11 bases. The CDR3 loop reads CASSLQGGPYNEQFF. DNA for the CDR3: TGTGCCAGCAGTTTGCAGGGGGGACCCTACAATGAGCAGTTCTTC.

This clonotype was found a few times. The chain uses TRBV27 and TRBJ1-1, with D uncertain. The germline V gene encodes CDR1 MNHEY and CDR2 SMNVEV (reference sequence). The CDR3 consists of 13 residues. Trimming removed 0 bases from V and 7 bases from J, with 9 bases in between. CDR3: CASSLSRSYEAFF. CDR3 in DNA: TGTGCCAGCAGTTTATCGAGGAGCTATGAAGCTTTCTTT.

The V and J genes are TRBV4-3 and TRBJ2-1; D unclear. V was shortened by 4 bases and J by 0 bases, with 13 bases between the two germline ends. In germline, CDR1 is LGHNA, CDR2 YSLEER. CDR3 length: 16 amino acids. CDR3 sequence: CASSPHPTSSYNEQFF. The CDR3 bases are TGCGCCAGCAGCCCGCACCCTACAAGCTCCTACAATGAGCAGTTCTTC.

In its sample, this clonotype was seen a few times. The genes are TRBV6-6 and TRBJ2-2; D call uncertain. CDR3 length: 14 residues. The V gene lost 11 bases and the J gene lost 2 bases, with 15 bases spanning the gap. From germline, CDR1 is MNHNY and CDR2 SVGAGI (reference sequence). CDR3 DNA: TGTGCCGGGCAATGGGGATCCAACACCGGGGAGCTGTTTTTT. Encoded protein: CAGQWGSNTGELFF.

This rearrangement joins TRBV2 to TRBJ2-3; D is uncertain. V was pared by 0 bases and J by 5 bases, with 3 bases between. Germline CDR1 reads SNHLY; CDR2 reads FYNNEI. This CDR3 has 12 amino acids. CDR3 nucleotide sequence: TGTGCCAGCAGTGAAGCGATAGATACGCAGTATTTT. Protein sequence: CASSEAIDTQYF. Full variable domain (missing parts from reference TRBV2 and TRBJ2-3): EPEVTQTPSHQVTQMGQEVILRCVPISNHLYFYWYRQILGQKVEFLVSFYNNEISEKSEIFDDQFSVERPDGSNFTLKIRSTKLEDSAMYFCASSEAIDTQYFGPGTRLTVL.

This clonotype was detected many times. The chain joins TRBV5-1 to TRBJ2-7; D is perhaps TRBD2 (5 bases). The CDR3 totals 13 residues. The V and J ends lost 0 bases and 7 bases respectively, with 11 bases between them. In germline, CDR1 is SGHRS, CDR2 YFSETQ. CDR3 sequence reads: CASSLELAGEQYF. The CDR3 nucleotides are TGCGCCAGCAGCTTGGAGCTAGCTGGGGAGCAGTACTTC.

Many counts were recorded for this clonotype. The chain couples TRBV20-1 to TRBJ2-1, with D unresolved. Germline loops: CDR1 DFQATT, CDR2 SNEGSKA (reference sequence). This CDR3 comprises 13 residues. V shed 0 bases and J shed 3 bases, with 6 bases lying between them. CDR3 DNA: TGCAGTGCTAGAGAGGGGAACTACAATGAGCAGTTCTTC. Amino acid sequence: CSAREGNYNEQFF.

Worth noting for this clonotype: This clone may be a read error of a much larger clone one base away. This chain joins TRBV5-1 and TRBJ2-5; 7 bases match TRBD1. CDR1 is SGHRS, CDR2 YFSETQ, per germline. CDR3 size: 15 residues. The CDR3 DNA sequence: TGCGCCGGCAGCTCGACAGGGCAGGAACAAGAGACCCAGTACTTC. Residues: CAGSSTGQEQETQYF. Looking up the rest from reference TRBV5-1 and TRBJ2-5 gives the full variable domain: KAGVTQTPRYLIKTRGQQVTLSCSPISGHRSVSWYQQTPGQGLQFLFEYFSETQRNKGNFPGRFSGRQFSNSRSEMNVSTLELGDSALYLCAGSSTGQEQETQYFGPGTRLLVL.

About this clonotype: An end of the junction differs from the germline gene, which may be a read error. The rearrangement joins TRBV5-3 to TRBJ1-2, with TRBD1 matching 11 bases. TRBV5-3 is reported as an ORF; its role is uncertain. The CDR3 runs 15 residues. In DNA, the CDR3 is TGTGCCTGCAGCCCCTGGACAGGGGGCGACTATGGTTACACCTTC. It is translated as CACSPWTGGDYGYTF.

This clonotype was seen just once. This may be a read error, as it is one base from a much larger clone. The rearrangement links TRBV6-2 or TRBV6-3 to TRBJ2-7; no firm D call. This CDR3 is 13 amino acids long. V lost 4 bases and J 3 bases, leaving 10 bases between the germline ends. Germline lookup yields CDR1 MNHEY and CDR2 SVGEGT. The CDR3 spells CASSLPENYEQYF. CDR3 sequence (DNA): TGTGCCAGCAGTTTGCCAGAGAACTACGAGCAGTACTTC.

This clonotype showed up many times. The gene calls are TRBV7-6 and TRBJ2-7; D gene unclear. Germline CDR1 reads SGHVS; CDR2 reads FNYEAQ. The CDR3 covers 11 residues. V was clipped by 5 bases and J by 6 bases, with 8 bases between them. In DNA form, the CDR3 reads TGTGCCAGCAGCCCGCACACCGAGCAGTACTTC. It is translated as CASSPHTEQYF.

The chain has TRBV29-1 and TRBJ1-3, with D possibly matching TRBD1 (5 bases). V lost 3 bases and J 4 bases, leaving 13 bases between the germline ends. Germline values: CDR1 SQVTM, CDR2 ANQGSEA. This CDR3 spans 14 amino acids. The chain's CDR3 is CSVEQGDPGNTIYF. CDR3 sequence (DNA): TGCAGCGTTGAGCAGGGAGACCCAGGAAACACCATATATTTT.

There are a few counts of this clonotype. The chain joins TRBV7-9 to TRBJ1-4; 8 nucleotides align to TRBD1. There are 15 residues in the CDR3. The germline V gene encodes CDR1 SEHNR and CDR2 FQNEAQ (reference sequence). V gave up 5 bases and J gave up 4 bases; unmatched junction bases: 6. The CDR3 spells CASSDSGQGNEKLFF. CDR3 coding DNA: TGTGCCAGCAGCGATTCTGGACAGGGTAATGAAAAACTGTTTTTT.

Of note for this clonotype: A read error may account for a junction end that differs from germline. The gene calls are TRBV4-1 and TRBJ2-1; 9 bases are shared with TRBD1. The CDR3 is 16 amino acids. Germline CDR1 and CDR2: MGHRA and YSYEKL. CDR3 nucleotide sequence: TGCGTCAGCAGCCCCCGACAGGGGGGCTCCTACAATGAGCAGTTCTTC. Its protein is CVSSPRQGGSYNEQFF.

About this clonotype itself: A read error may produce the germline difference seen at one junction end. V and J are TRBV10-2 and TRBJ2-7; maybe TRBD1 (7 bases). CDR1 is WSHSY, CDR2 SAAADI, per germline. This CDR3 is 15 amino acids long. CDR3 nucleotide sequence: TGCGCCAGCACCCTGGCGGGGACAGCGTCCTACGCGCAGTACTTC. Its protein is CASTLAGTASYAQYF.

A few counts support this clonotype. The chain is built from TRBV20-1 and TRBJ2-2; the D is unclear. Germline-derived CDR1 and CDR2 are DFQATT and SNEGSKA (reference sequence). The V gene lost 3 bases and the J gene lost 6 bases, with 5 bases spanning the gap. The CDR3 sequence is 11 residues long. The CDR3 reads CSARGAGELFF. The CDR3 DNA follows: TGCAGTGCTAGGGGTGCCGGGGAGCTGTTTTTT.

This clonotype was seen at least ten times. The V gene is TRBV5-1, the J gene TRBJ1-1, with D uncertain. The CDR3 covers 13 residues. The germline V and J ends were trimmed by 4 bases and 3 bases, with 10 bases remaining between them. Germline assignment: CDR1 SGHRS and CDR2 YFSETQ. The chain's CDR3 is CASSITEDTEAFF. The CDR3 nucleotides are TGCGCCAGCAGCATTACAGAGGACACTGAAGCTTTCTTT.

This clonotype was seen a handful of times. The chain recombines TRBV11-2 with TRBJ2-5; D unclear. CDR1 and CDR2 from the germline V gene are SGHAT and FQNNGV. Between the trimmed V and J ends, which lost 4 bases and 5 bases, there was a span of 11 bases. The CDR3 runs 13 residues. The CDR3 DNA follows: TGTGCCAGCAGCTACTGGGGATCGGAGACCCAGTACTTC. It translates to CASSYWGSETQYF.

The sample holds one count of this clonotype. At one boundary the junction diverges from the germline segment, which might be a read error. CDR3: CASSLLNTVAFF. The CDR3 DNA reads as TGTGCCAGCAGCTTGCTGAACACTGTAGCTTTCTTT. V gene TRBV5-4 combines with J gene TRBJ1-1; no reliable D call. Germline CDR1 is SGHNT and CDR2 is YYREEE (reference sequence). The length of the CDR3 is 12 residues.

Regarding this clonotype: A much more abundant neighbour one base away suggests this may be a read error. The chain combines TRBV11-2 with TRBJ2-5, with D possibly matching TRBD1 (6 bases). In germline, CDR1 is SGHAT, CDR2 FQNNGV. Trimming took 3 bases from V and 1 from J, leaving 21 bases between them. The CDR3 totals 18 residues. The CDR3 sequence is CASSFGMVYRDTQETQYF. CDR3 nucleotide sequence: TGTGCCAGCAGCTTTGGAATGGTTTACCGGGACACCCAAGAGACCCAGTACTTC.

In its sample, this clonotype was seen many times. V is TRBV19 and J is TRBJ2-3; 7 nucleotides line up with TRBD2. This CDR3 spans 16 amino acids. Germline V CDR1 and CDR2: LNHDA, SQIVND (reference sequence). With V trimmed by 4 bases and J by 5 bases, 12 bases remained unmatched. The DNA for the CDR3 is TGTGCCAGTAGTACCCCGGCTAGCGGCTCACAAGATACGCAGTATTTT. Encoded protein: CASSTPASGSQDTQYF.